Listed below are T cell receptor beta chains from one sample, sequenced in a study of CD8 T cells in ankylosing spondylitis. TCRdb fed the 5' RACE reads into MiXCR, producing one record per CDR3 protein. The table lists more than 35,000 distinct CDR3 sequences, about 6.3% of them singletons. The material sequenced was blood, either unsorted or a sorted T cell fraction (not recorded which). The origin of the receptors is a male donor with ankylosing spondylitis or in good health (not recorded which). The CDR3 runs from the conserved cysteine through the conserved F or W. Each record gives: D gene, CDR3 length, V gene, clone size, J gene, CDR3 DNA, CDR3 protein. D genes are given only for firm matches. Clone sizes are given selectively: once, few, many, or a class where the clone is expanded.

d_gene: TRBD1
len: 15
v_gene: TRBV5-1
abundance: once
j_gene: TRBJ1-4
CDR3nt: TGCGCCAGCAGCTTGACCGGGACAGGGAATGAAAAACTGTTTTTT
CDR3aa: CASSLTGTGNEKLFF

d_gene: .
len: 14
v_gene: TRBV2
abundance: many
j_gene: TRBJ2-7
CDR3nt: TGTGCCACCACCCCCGGGACGAGTTCCTACGAGCAGTACTTC
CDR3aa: CATTPGTSSYEQYF

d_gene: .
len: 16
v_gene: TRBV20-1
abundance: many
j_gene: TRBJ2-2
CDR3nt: TGCAGTGCTGTTACCTCCGGGACAATTAACACCGGGGAGCTGTTTTTT
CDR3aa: CSAVTSGTINTGELFF

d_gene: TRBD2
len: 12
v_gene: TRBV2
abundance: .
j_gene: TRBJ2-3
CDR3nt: TGTGCCCGAGGACTAGTGTCAGATACGCAGTATTTT
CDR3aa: CARGLVSDTQYF

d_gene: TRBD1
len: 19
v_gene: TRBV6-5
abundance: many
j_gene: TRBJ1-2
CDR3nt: TGTGCCAGCAGTTACCACAAAGGGAAGGACAGGGGGCGCGACTATGGCTACACCTTC
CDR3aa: CASSYHKGKDRGRDYGYTF

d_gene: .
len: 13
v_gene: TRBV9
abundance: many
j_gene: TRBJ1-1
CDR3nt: TGTGCCAGCAGCCCAGGGGACGACACTGAAGCTTTCTTT
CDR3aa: CASSPGDDTEAFF

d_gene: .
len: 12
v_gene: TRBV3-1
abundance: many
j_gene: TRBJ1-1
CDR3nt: TGTGCCAGCAGCCGACAGAACACTGAAGCTTTCTTT
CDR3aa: CASSRQNTEAFF

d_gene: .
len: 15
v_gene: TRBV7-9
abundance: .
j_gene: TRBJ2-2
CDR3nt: TGTGCCAGCAGCGTACGGGTGTTGGGGACCGGGGAGCTGTTTTTT
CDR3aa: CASSVRVLGTGELFF

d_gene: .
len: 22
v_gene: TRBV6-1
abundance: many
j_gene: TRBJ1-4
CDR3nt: TGTGCCAGCAGTGAAGCCCTTAGGGCGAGTACGAATCCCTTTGGGACTAATGAAAAACTGTTTTTT
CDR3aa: CASSEALRASTNPFGTNEKLFF

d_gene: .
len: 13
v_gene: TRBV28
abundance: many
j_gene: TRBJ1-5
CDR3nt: TGTGCCAGCAGTCCCACCGGAAAACAGCCCCAGCATTTT
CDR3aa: CASSPTGKQPQHF

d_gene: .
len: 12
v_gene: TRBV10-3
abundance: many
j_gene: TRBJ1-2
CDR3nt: TGTGCCATCCGGGGGGGTGGCTATGGCTACACCTTC
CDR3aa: CAIRGGGYGYTF

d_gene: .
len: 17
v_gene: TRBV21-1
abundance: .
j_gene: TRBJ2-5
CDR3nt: TGTGCCAGCAGCAGCGGGGGACAGGTTCATGACAGAGAGACCCAGTACTTC
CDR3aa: CASSSGGQVHDRETQYF

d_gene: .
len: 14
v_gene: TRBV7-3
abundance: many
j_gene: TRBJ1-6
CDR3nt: TGTGCCAGCAGCTCCGGGACTGGGGGTTCACCCCTCCACTTT
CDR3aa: CASSSGTGGSPLHF

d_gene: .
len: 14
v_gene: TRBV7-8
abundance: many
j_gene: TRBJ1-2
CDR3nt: TGTGCCAGCAGCCCCGGGGGGGGGGCTTATGGCTACACCTTC
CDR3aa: CASSPGGGAYGYTF

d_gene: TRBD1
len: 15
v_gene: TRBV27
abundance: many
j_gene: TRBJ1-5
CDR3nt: TGTGCCAGCAGTTTCGGGACAGGACCAAATCAGCCCCAGCATTTT
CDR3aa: CASSFGTGPNQPQHF

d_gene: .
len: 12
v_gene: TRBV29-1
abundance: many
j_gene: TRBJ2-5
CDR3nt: TGCAGCGTTGTCGGCAGGGAAGAGACCCAGTACTTC
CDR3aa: CSVVGREETQYF

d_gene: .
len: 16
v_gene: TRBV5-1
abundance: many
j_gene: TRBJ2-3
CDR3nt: TGCGCCAGCAGCTTGGCTGGGACAGCGGGGATGAATACGCAGTATTTT
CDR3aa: CASSLAGTAGMNTQYF

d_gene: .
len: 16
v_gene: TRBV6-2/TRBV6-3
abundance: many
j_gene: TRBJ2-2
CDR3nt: TGTGCCAGCAGTTACTCGAGGCTGACGAACACCGGGGAGCTGTTTTTT
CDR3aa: CASSYSRLTNTGELFF

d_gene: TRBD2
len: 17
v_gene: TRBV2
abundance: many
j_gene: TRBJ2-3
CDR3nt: TGTGCCAGCAGCCAACCTTTAGCGGGGGGGTTCACAGATACGCAGTATTTT
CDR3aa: CASSQPLAGGFTDTQYF

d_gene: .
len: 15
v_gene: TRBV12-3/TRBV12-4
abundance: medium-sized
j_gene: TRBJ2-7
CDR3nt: TGTGCCAGCAGTTTTACGGCTTCCAGCTCCTACGAGCAGTACTTC
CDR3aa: CASSFTASSSYEQYF

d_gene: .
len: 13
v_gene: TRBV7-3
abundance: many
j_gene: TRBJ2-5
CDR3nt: TGTGCCAGCAGCTCCACCTCCGAAGAGACCCAGTACTTC
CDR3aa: CASSSTSEETQYF

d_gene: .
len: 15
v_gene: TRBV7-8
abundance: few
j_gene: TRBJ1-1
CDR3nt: TGTGCCAGCAGCTTTACCAGGGGTAAGGTGGCTGAAGCTTTCTTT
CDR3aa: CASSFTRGKVAEAFF

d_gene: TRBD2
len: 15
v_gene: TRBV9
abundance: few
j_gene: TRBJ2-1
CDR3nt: TGTGCCAGCAGCGGACTAGCGGGGGGGCGAAATGAGCAGTTCTTC
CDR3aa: CASSGLAGGRNEQFF

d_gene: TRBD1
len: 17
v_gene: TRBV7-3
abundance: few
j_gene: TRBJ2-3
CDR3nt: TGTGCCAGCAGCTTAACCGGGACAGGCCTTGGCACAGATACGCAGTATTTT
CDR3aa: CASSLTGTGLGTDTQYF